This T cell receptor (beta chain) comes out of a study of beta chain features in type 1 diabetes. Across the whole study: About 98,000,000 sorted cells were examined across all samples.

Study findings and constraints: Shorter TCRB CDR3s, moderately but significantly so, marked every one of the four CD4+ subsets in Type 1 diabetes patients.

The authors reverse transcribed all of the isolated RNA, so sequencing captured expressed TCRB transcripts. Libraries were prepared by immunoSEQ multiplex PCR; TCRdb keeps only in-frame clonotypes and omits some of them. The table lists about 700,000 clones, 13% of them singletons. This clone was seen only a few times. Its matching antigen is unknown. The sample contains more than one DNA sequence encoding this CDR3. What was sequenced was naive CD4+ T cells from blood. The TCR was taken from a man in his late teens or twenties with type 1 diabetes.

CDR3 bases: TGTGCCAGCAGCGTAGGAGGAGCCTATGGCTACACCTTC. Translated: CASSVGGAYGYTF. The chain links TRBV9 to TRBJ1-2; no firm D call. This CDR3 has 13 amino acids. Germline CDR1 SGDLS, CDR2 YYNGEE. V was clipped by 0 bases and J by 4 bases, with 7 bases between them.